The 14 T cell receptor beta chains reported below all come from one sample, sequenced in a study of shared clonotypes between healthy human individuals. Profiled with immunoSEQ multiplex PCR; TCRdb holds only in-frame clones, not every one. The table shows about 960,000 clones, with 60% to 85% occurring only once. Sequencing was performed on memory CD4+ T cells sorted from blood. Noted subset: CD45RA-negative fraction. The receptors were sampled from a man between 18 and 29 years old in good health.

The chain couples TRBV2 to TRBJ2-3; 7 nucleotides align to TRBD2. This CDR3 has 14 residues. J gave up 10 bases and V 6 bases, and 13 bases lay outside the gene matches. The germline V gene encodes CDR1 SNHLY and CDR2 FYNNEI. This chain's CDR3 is CASRKGLAEIAQYF. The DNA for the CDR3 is TGTGCCAGCAGAAAGGGTCTAGCGGAGATTGCGCAGTATTTT.

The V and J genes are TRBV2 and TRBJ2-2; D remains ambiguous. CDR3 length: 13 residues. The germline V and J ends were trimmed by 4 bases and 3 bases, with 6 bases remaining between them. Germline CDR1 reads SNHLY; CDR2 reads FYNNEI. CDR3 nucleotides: TGTGCCAGCAGTGTAGGACACACCGGGGAGCTGTTTTTT. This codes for CASSVGHTGELFF.

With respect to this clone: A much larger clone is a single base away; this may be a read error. The CDR3 is CASSLAGSNQPQHF. For the CDR3, the DNA is TGTGCCAGCAGCTTGGCGGGTAGCAATCAGCCCCAGCATTTT. The chain couples TRBV5-4 to TRBJ1-5; D gene ambiguous. V lost 0 bases to trimming and J lost 0 bases, with 4 bases between them. CDR3 length: 14 amino acids. Looked up from germline, CDR1 is SGHNT and CDR2 is YYREEE (reference sequence).

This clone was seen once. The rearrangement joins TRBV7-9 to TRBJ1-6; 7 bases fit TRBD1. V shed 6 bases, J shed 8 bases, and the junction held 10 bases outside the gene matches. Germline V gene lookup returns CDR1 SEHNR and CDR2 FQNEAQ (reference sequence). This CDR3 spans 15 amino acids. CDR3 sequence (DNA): TGTGCCAGCAGGAGGTTGCGGGACAGCGATTCACCCCTCCACTTT. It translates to CASRRLRDSDSPLHF.

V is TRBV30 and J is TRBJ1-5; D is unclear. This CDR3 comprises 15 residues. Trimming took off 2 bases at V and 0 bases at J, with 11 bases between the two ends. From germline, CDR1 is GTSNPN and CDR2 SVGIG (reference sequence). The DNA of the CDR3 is TGTGCCTGGAGTTTCCGGGGAGTTAGCAATCAGCCCCAGCATTTT. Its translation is CAWSFRGVSNQPQHF.

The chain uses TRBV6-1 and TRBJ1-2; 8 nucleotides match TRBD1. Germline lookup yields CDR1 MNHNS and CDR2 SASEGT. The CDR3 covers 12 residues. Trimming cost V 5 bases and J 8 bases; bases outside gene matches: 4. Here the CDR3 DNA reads TGTGCCAGCAGTTCCCGGGACAGGGGCTACACCTTC. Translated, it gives CASSSRDRGYTF.

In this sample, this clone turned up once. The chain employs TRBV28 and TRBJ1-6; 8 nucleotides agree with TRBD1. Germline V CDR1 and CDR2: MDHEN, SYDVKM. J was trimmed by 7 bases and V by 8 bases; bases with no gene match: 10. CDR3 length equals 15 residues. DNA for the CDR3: TGTGCCAGCGAGGGCAACAGGGGGGAAAATTCACCCCTCCACTTT. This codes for CASEGNRGENSPLHF.

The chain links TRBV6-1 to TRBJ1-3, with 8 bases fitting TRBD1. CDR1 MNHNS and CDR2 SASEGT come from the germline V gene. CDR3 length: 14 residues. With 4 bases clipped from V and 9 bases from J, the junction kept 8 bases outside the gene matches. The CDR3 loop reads CASSGTGKGGTIYF. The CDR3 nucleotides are TGTGCCAGCAGTGGGACAGGGAAAGGGGGCACCATATATTTT.

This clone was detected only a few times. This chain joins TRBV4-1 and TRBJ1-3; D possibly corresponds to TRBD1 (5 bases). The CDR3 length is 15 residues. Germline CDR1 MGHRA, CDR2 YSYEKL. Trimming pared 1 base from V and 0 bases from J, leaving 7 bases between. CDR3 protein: CASSQGQFSGNTIYF. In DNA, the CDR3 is TGCGCCAGCAGCCAAGGACAGTTCTCTGGAAACACCATATATTTT.

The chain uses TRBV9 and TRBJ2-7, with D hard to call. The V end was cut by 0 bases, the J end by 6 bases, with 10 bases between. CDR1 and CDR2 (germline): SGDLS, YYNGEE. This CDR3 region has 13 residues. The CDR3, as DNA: TGTGCCAGCAGCGTAGGGCATATCGGCGAGCAGTACTTC. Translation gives CASSVGHIGEQYF. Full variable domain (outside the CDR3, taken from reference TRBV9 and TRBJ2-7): DSGVTQTPKHLITATGQRVTLRCSPRSGDLSVYWYQQSLDQGLQFLIQYYNGEERAKGNILERFSAQQFPDLHSELNLSSLELGDSALYFCASSVGHIGEQYFGPGTRLTVT.

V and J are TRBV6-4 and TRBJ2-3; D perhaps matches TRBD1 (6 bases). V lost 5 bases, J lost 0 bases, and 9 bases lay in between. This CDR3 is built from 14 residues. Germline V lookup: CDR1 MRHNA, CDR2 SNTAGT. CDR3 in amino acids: CASSRRGSTDTQYF. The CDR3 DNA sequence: TGTGCCAGCAGTCGCAGGGGAAGCACAGATACGCAGTATTTT.

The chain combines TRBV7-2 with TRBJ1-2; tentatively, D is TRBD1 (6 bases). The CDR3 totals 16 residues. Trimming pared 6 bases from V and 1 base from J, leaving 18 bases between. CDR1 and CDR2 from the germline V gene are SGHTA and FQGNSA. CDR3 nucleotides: TGTGCCAGCAGACATCTACAGGGTGGTGTTAACTATGGCTACACCTTC. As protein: CASRHLQGGVNYGYTF.

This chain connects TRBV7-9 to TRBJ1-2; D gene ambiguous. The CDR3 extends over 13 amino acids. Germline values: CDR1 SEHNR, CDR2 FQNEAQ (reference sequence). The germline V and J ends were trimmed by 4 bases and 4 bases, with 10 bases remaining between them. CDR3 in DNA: TGTGCCAGCAGCTCCTTGATGGGCTATGGCTACACCTTC. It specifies CASSSLMGYGYTF.

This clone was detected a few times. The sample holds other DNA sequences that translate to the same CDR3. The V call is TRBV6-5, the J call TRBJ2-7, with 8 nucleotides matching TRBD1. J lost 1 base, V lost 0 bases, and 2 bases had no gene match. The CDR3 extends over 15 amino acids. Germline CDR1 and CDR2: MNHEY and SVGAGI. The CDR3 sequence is CASSYSGTGSYEQYF. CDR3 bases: TGTGCCAGCAGTTACTCCGGGACAGGATCCTACGAGCAGTACTTC.